The 14 T cell receptor beta chains given below trace back to one sample, sequenced in a study of cytomegalovirus exposure and HLA in healthy donors. PCR amplification relied on 60 Vbeta primers (plus 13 Jbeta primers). Using immunoSEQ multiplex PCR, the repertoire was profiled, and TCRdb retains in-frame clones only, with some absent. The table includes roughly 100,000 clones, around 57% detected once. Sequenced sample: PBMCs. These receptor sequences come from a human donor in good health.

V and J are TRBV6-5 and TRBJ2-3; 7 nucleotides match TRBD2. This CDR3 is 16 amino acids long. The germline V gene encodes CDR1 MNHEY and CDR2 SVGAGI. Germline trimming cut 2 bases from V and 0 bases from J; bases unmatched to any gene: 5. For the CDR3, the DNA is TGTGCCAGCAGTTACACCCTAGCGGCTAGCACAGATACGCAGTATTTT. Translation: CASSYTLAASTDTQYF.

This clone was counted a few times. The genes are TRBV4-1 and TRBJ2-7; D perhaps matches TRBD2 (5 bases). V dropped 0 bases and J dropped 11 bases, with 20 bases sitting between them. The V gene's germline CDR1 is MGHRA and CDR2 YSYEKL. This CDR3 region has 15 residues. CDR3 nucleotide sequence: TGCGCCAGCAGCCAAGATCCAAGCGGCAGACACCTGGAGTACTTC. Translating gives CASSQDPSGRHLEYF.

The V call is TRBV7-9, the J call TRBJ1-1; D not certain. The V end lost 5 bases, the J end lost 6 bases, and 22 bases lay between the germline ends. Germline lookup yields CDR1 SEHNR and CDR2 FQNEAQ (reference sequence). The CDR3 consists of 16 residues. CDR3 DNA: TGTGCCAGCAGCCCGATCGACCTCCTCAGCGGCGCTGAAGCTTTCTTT. This codes for CASSPIDLLSGAEAFF.

This chain uses TRBV18 with TRBJ2-2; a possible D gene is TRBD2 (5 bases). Trimming removed 0 bases at V and 0 bases at J, with 5 bases between. Germline V gives CDR1 KGHSH, CDR2 LQKENI. CDR3 length: 15 residues. The CDR3 loop reads CASSPPRANTGELFF. DNA of the CDR3: TGTGCCAGCTCACCACCGCGGGCGAACACCGGGGAGCTGTTTTTT.

The rearrangement joins TRBV9 to TRBJ1-3, with D unclear. The V gene's germline CDR1 is SGDLS and CDR2 YYNGEE. This CDR3 region has 15 residues. V gave up 2 bases and J gave up 2 bases, with 11 bases separating them. The CDR3 protein is CASSVLDAAGNTIYF. CDR3 DNA sequence: TGTGCCAGCAGCGTTCTCGACGCGGCTGGAAACACCATATATTTT.

The chain has TRBV11-2 and TRBJ2-7; D gene ambiguous. The CDR3 runs 11 residues. Deletions cut 5 bases from V and 4 bases from J, with 6 bases between. Looked up from germline, CDR1 is SGHAT and CDR2 is FQNNGV. CDR3: CASSLQYEQYF. Here the CDR3 DNA reads TGTGCCAGCAGCCTCCAGTACGAGCAGTACTTC.

The table lists this clone with many counts. V is TRBV4-1 and J is TRBJ1-5, with TRBD1 as a possible D gene (6 bases). The CDR3 covers 16 residues. The germline V gene encodes CDR1 MGHRA and CDR2 YSYEKL. V gave up 0 bases and J gave up 2 bases, with 11 bases separating them. The CDR3 loop is CASSQDNRAGNQPQHF. Written as DNA, the CDR3 is TGCGCCAGCAGCCAAGATAACAGGGCGGGCAATCAGCCCCAGCATTTT.

The chain uses TRBV5-1 and TRBJ2-5; the match to TRBD1 covers 9 bases. The CDR3 has 17 residues. Unmatched junction bases numbered 8, after V lost 0 bases and J lost 2 bases. Germline V gene lookup returns CDR1 SGHRS and CDR2 YFSETQ. The CDR3: CASSLGDRAPNQETQYF. CDR3 coding DNA: TGCGCCAGCAGCTTGGGGGACAGGGCCCCAAATCAAGAGACCCAGTACTTC. Together with reference TRBV5-1 and TRBJ2-5, the CDR3 gives the full variable domain: KAGVTQTPRYLIKTRGQQVTLSCSPISGHRSVSWYQQTPGQGLQFLFEYFSETQRNKGNFPGRFSGRQFSNSRSEMNVSTLELGDSALYLCASSLGDRAPNQETQYFGPGTRLLVL.

This clone was seen more than once but under ten times. The chain joins TRBV28 to TRBJ2-7; 9 nucleotides line up with TRBD2. V lost 7 bases, J lost 3 bases, and 1 base stayed unmatched. This CDR3 contains 12 residues. CDR1 and CDR2 from the germline V gene are MDHEN and SYDVKM. Written as DNA, the CDR3 is TGTGCCAGCAATAGCGGGAGCTACGAGCAGTACTTC. Its protein is CASNSGSYEQYF. The variable domain in full, with the rest retrieved from reference TRBV28 and TRBJ2-7, is DVKVTQSSRYLVKRTGEKVFLECVQDMDHENMFWYRQDPGLGLRLIYFSYDVKMKEKGDIPEGYSVSREKKERFSLILESASTNQTSMYLCASNSGSYEQYFGPGTRLTVT.

This sequence joins TRBV30 and TRBJ2-3; tentative D call: TRBD2 (6 bases). Germline loops: CDR1 GTSNPN, CDR2 SVGIG (reference sequence). The CDR3 extends over 14 amino acids. Trimming pared 0 bases from V and 5 bases from J, leaving 12 bases between. The CDR3 DNA is TGTGCCTGGAGTGTCACGGGACTCTTAGATACGCAGTATTTT. Translation: CAWSVTGLLDTQYF.

This clone was picked up a small number of times. V usage is TRBV27 and J usage is TRBJ2-5; maybe TRBD1 (6 bases). Matching the DNA end better, TRBJ2-7 makes the J call doubtful. This CDR3 has 13 residues. The germline gives CDR1 MNHEY, CDR2 SMNVEV (reference sequence). The CDR3 protein is CASSFGGGYEQYF. The CDR3 DNA sequence: TGTGCCAGCAGTTTTGGGGGCGGCTACGAGCAGTACTTC.

This clone was detected only a few times. The J gene is TRBJ1-4, the V gene TRBV19; D uncertain. Germline CDR1 reads LNHDA; CDR2 reads SQIVND (reference sequence). The germline V and J ends were trimmed by 7 bases and 6 bases, with 9 bases remaining between them. This CDR3 has 12 amino acids. CDR3 residues: CASTGLHEKLFF. The CDR3 nucleotides read TGTGCCAGTACAGGCCTTCATGAAAAACTGTTTTTT.

This clone was counted once. This rearrangement joins TRBV28 to TRBJ2-5; 8 nucleotides align to TRBD2. The J call is doubtful: the DNA matches TRBJ2-7 better. CDR1 is MDHEN and CDR2 is SYDVKM in the germline V gene. The CDR3 length is 14 residues. The CDR3 is CASSPPGLVYEQYF. DNA for the CDR3: TGTGCCAGCAGTCCCCCGGGACTAGTCTACGAGCAGTACTTC.

This chain connects TRBV18 to TRBJ1-2, with TRBD1 identical over 10 bases. Germline assignment: CDR1 KGHSH and CDR2 LQKENI. The CDR3 has 15 residues. V lost 5 bases to trimming and J lost 2 bases; unmatched junction nucleotides: 5. The CDR3 loop reads CASSVTGGSNYGYTF. The CDR3 DNA is TGTGCCAGCTCAGTGACAGGGGGCTCCAACTATGGCTACACCTTC.